Below, 7 T cell receptor beta chains from the same sample are listed, as sequenced in a study of blood T cell repertoires in COVID-19. Produced via immunoSEQ multiplex PCR; TCRdb's table is partial and in-frame only. The sample carries 200,000 to 250,000 clones, roughly four fifths recorded once. The sample comprised peripheral blood. The receptors were sampled from a woman aged 80 or over with COVID-19, enrolled during active disease.

This clone turned up a few times. The J gene is TRBJ2-3, the V gene TRBV23-1; D is possibly TRBD2 (5 bases). TRBV23-1 is flagged as an ORF with uncertain function. The CDR3 length is 15 residues. V lost 3 bases, J lost 4 bases, and 14 bases lay in between. The DNA for the CDR3 is TGCGCCAGCAGTCAGCCCCGGGAAGGAGCAGATACGCAGTATTTT. Its translation is CASSQPREGADTQYF.

A word on this clone: Sequence at one end of the junction differs from germline and may be a read error. This chain connects TRBV7-2 to TRBJ2-3; possibly TRBD2 for D (7 bases). CDR1 is SGHTA and CDR2 is FQGNSA in the germline V gene. The CDR3 is 13 residues long. CDR3 in DNA: TGTGCCGGCAGAAGAGGGGGAGGGGGTACGCAGTATTTT. Protein product: CAGRRGGGGTQYF.

V is TRBV11-2 and J is TRBJ2-1; 8 bases map to TRBD2. CDR3 length: 16 residues. The germline CDR1 and CDR2 sequences are SGHAT and FQNNGV. J lost 0 bases, V lost 5 bases, and 6 bases had no gene match. CDR3 residues: CASSHPGGASYNEQFF. CDR3 coding DNA: TGTGCCAGCAGCCACCCGGGGGGGGCCTCCTACAATGAGCAGTTCTTC.

This chain links TRBV28 with TRBJ2-1; D unresolved. Germline V gives CDR1 MDHEN, CDR2 SYDVKM. The CDR3 runs to 12 residues. Trimming stripped 5 bases from V and 7 bases from J, with 9 bases between. The CDR3 DNA follows: TGTGCCAGCAGTCGAAGTCGGAATGAGCAGTTCTTC. Encoded protein: CASSRSRNEQFF.

The rearrangement joins TRBV28 to TRBJ1-1, with 7 nucleotides matching TRBD1. The CDR3 runs 13 residues. Germline lookup yields CDR1 MDHEN and CDR2 SYDVKM. V lost 2 bases, J lost 11 bases, and 8 bases stayed unmatched. CDR3 amino acids: CASSLGQGVGAFF. For the CDR3, the DNA is TGTGCCAGCAGTTTAGGGCAGGGGGTCGGGGCTTTCTTT.

CDR3 sequence: CASSAGTSGSADTQYF. CDR3 bases: TGTGCCAGCAGCGCGGGGACTAGCGGGAGCGCAGATACGCAGTATTTT. The rearrangement uses TRBV9 and TRBJ2-3; 14 bases line up with TRBD2. The CDR3 is 16 residues long. Germline V CDR1 and CDR2: SGDLS, YYNGEE. Trimming took 3 bases from V and 4 from J; bases not matched to a gene: 4.

The V call is TRBV5-1, the J call TRBJ1-2; D is undetermined. V lost 2 bases and J lost 5, with 13 bases in between. Germline V gene sequence: CDR1 SGHRS, CDR2 YFSETQ. There are 14 residues in the CDR3. The chain's CDR3 is CASSFEGESYGYTF. In DNA form, the CDR3 reads TGCGCCAGCAGCTTTGAGGGAGAGTCGTATGGCTACACCTTC.